This T cell receptor beta chain was identified in a study of control samples from healthy donors and cancer patients (dated by TCRdb to 2020 to 2021). Points on this clone: Which antigen it targets is not known. The input lacks base qualities; no much larger clone sits a single base away.

Library preparation employed the immunoSEQ multiplex PCR assay. In its TCRdb copy, this immuneACCESS table keeps in-frame sequences only and misses some clones. Where compared with another copy, unresolved V genes explain less than half of these, and the others have no known cause. The sample has about 110,000 clones on record, roughly nine tenths of them singletons. About 4.7% of the sample belongs to the ten largest clones. The sample was blood. This clonotype was sampled from a human donor in good health. The donor label of this sample is uncertain.

The DNA sequence reads TGTGCCAGTAACCCTGTACAGGGAGCCCCCTACAATGAGCAGTTCTTC. Translated, this is CASNPVQGAPYNEQFF. This chain joins TRBV19 to TRBJ2-1, and perhaps TRBD1 as D gene, on 6 matching bases. There are 16 amino acids in the CDR3, from cysteine to phenylalanine inclusive. Here the CDR3 DNA is all that survives: 48 bases in frame from base 1. For CDR1 and CDR2, the germline V gene (reference sequence) lists LNHDA and SQIVND. V and J lose 7 bases and 2 bases, and a span of 18 bases separates them.